Following are 23 T cell receptor beta chains from one sample sequenced in a study of tumor-infiltrating lymphocytes in primary liver carcinoma. Researchers generated TCR beta cDNA from roughly 520 ng of total RNA, relying on a constant-region primer. ARM-PCR was slightly modified, and three nested multiplex PCR rounds with it gave rise to the TCR beta libraries. PCR rounds one and two used TRBV1-TRBV30 forward primers with a C-beta reverse primer for roughly 9 cycles each. TCRdb re-called the multiplex PCR reads with MiXCR, one entry per CDR3 protein. Counted here are 60,000 or so distinct CDR3 sequences, 55% to 75% occurring once; the ten biggest clones make up roughly 60%. For each extraction, RNA and DNA were obtained together from approximately 20-30 mg of unsorted bulk tissue. The sample comprised liver tumor tissue from sampling region 2. Subset indicated: tumor region T2, inferior pole. The receptors come from a man aged 35 to 55 with primary liver carcinoma and hepatitis B virus infection.

Note on this clonotype: This could be a read error, since a much larger clone is one nucleotide away. The CDR3 end shows no conserved phenylalanine or tryptophan, and so a read error is likely. V and J are TRBV7-9 and TRBJ2-1, with 11 positions matching TRBD2. Trimming removed 5 bases from V and 0 bases from J; junction bases left unmatched: 3. Germline CDR1 reads SEHNR; CDR2 reads FQNEAQ (reference sequence). The CDR3 is 16 residues long. The CDR3 DNA reads TGTGCCAGCAGCGCGGGACTAGCGGACTCCTACAATGAGCAGTTCTGC. Translation: CASSAGLADSYNEQFC.

The chain carries TRBV4-1 and TRBJ2-5; D is unresolved. Germline lookup yields CDR1 MGHRA and CDR2 YSYEKL. The CDR3 is made up of 13 amino acids. The ends were cut back, 0 bases at V and 4 bases at J, with 6 bases in the middle. The CDR3 loop reads CASSQDDTETQYF. The DNA for the CDR3 is TGCGCCAGCAGCCAAGACGACACAGAGACCCAGTACTTC.

Comments on this clonotype: At one end, the junction sequence differs from germline, possibly due to a read error. J is TRBJ2-6 and V is TRBV4-2; a weak D match, TRBD1 (7 bases). The length of the CDR3 is 18 residues. In germline, CDR1 is LGHNA, CDR2 YNFKEQ. CDR3 protein: CASSQAASGGTGANVLTF. The CDR3 DNA is TGTGCCAGCAGCCAAGCTGCGTCAGGGGGGACTGGGGCCAACGTCCTCACCTTC.

To note about this clonotype: One end of the junction is discordant with germline, which a read error may explain. CDR3 in amino acids: CASSRLSGEDTQFF. Here the CDR3 DNA reads TGCGCCAGCAGCCGACTAAGCGGGGAAGATACGCAGTTTTTT. The chain joins TRBV4-1 to TRBJ2-3; 7 bases fit TRBD2. The CDR3 loop spans 14 amino acids. Germline lookup yields CDR1 MGHRA and CDR2 YSYEKL.

In the case of this clonotype: The CDR3 does not close with the conserved phenylalanine or tryptophan, likely indicating a read error. The chain carries TRBV6-2 or TRBV6-3 and TRBJ1-5; D is unclear. There are 15 residues in the CDR3. CDR1 and CDR2 (germline): MNHEY, SVGEGT. CDR3 region: CASSYRGGSNRPQHC. CDR3 coding DNA: TGTGCCAGCAGTTACCGGGGTGGGAGCAATCGGCCCCAGCATTGT.

Worth noting for this clonotype: At one boundary the junction diverges from the germline segment, which might be a read error. CDR3 bases: TGTACCAGCAGTGCCGGTAGTTATGGCTACATCTTC. This sequence encodes CTSSAGSYGYIF. V gene TRBV6-1 combines with J gene TRBJ1-2, with D unclear. Looked up from germline, CDR1 is MNHNS and CDR2 is SASEGT. The CDR3 extends over 12 amino acids.

In its sample, this clonotype was seen a few times. The V call is TRBV5-4, the J call TRBJ2-7, with a possible D match to TRBD2 (6 bases). The length of the CDR3 is 14 residues. V lost 1 base to trimming and J lost 2 bases, with 10 bases between them. The germline CDR1 and CDR2 sequences are SGHNT and YYREEE (reference sequence). This CDR3 reads CASSLRDFPYEQYF. CDR3 DNA: TGTGCCAGCAGCTTGCGGGACTTTCCCTACGAGCAGTACTTC.

This clonotype was observed a handful of times. This sequence joins TRBV29-1 and TRBJ2-4; D is unclear. Germline loops: CDR1 SQVTM, CDR2 ANQGSEA. V lost 6 bases, J lost 1 base, and 10 bases lay in between. The CDR3 contains 13 residues. The CDR3 spells CSVRPNAKNIQYF. Written as DNA, the CDR3 is TGCAGCGTCCGGCCCAACGCCAAAAACATTCAGTACTTC.

On this clonotype: Sequence at one end of the junction differs from germline and may be a read error. This chain connects TRBV12-3 or TRBV12-4 to TRBJ2-5; perhaps TRBD2 as D (6 bases). This CDR3 has 15 amino acids. The DNA for the CDR3 is TGTACCAGCAGCACCTACCCCGGGAGCGTAGAGACCCAGTACTTC. It specifies CTSSTYPGSVETQYF.

Points on this clonotype: Likely a read error: the CDR3 ends without its conserved phenylalanine or tryptophan. V gene TRBV11-3 combines with J gene TRBJ2-5, with D unclear. CDR3 length: 13 amino acids. CDR1 and CDR2 (germline): SGHNT, YENEEA. The CDR3 sequence is CASSWGSRETQYS. The DNA of the CDR3 is TGTGCTAGCAGCTGGGGATCCCGAGAGACCCAGTACTCC.

This clonotype showed up just a few times. V gene TRBV4-2 combines with J gene TRBJ1-1; D is possibly TRBD1 (5 bases). There are 17 residues in the CDR3. Trimming took 0 bases from V and 6 from J, leaving 20 bases between them. The germline CDR1 and CDR2 sequences are LGHNA and YNFKEQ. CDR3 loop: CASSQEYGQGFWSEAFF. Written as DNA, the CDR3 is TGTGCCAGCAGCCAAGAGTACGGACAAGGCTTTTGGTCTGAAGCTTTCTTT.

This clonotype was seen many times. This chain links TRBV6-5 with TRBJ2-2; the D is unclear. V was cut by 4 bases and J by 5 bases, with 8 bases left in between. This CDR3 is built from 13 residues. CDR1 and CDR2 from the germline V gene are MNHEY and SVGAGI. The CDR3 spells CASSSRTTGELFF. In DNA, the CDR3 is TGTGCCAGCAGTTCCCGTACAACCGGGGAGCTGTTTTTT.

By share, this clonotype ranks as medium-sized (0.01 to 0.1%). V and J are TRBV11-2 and TRBJ2-3; D may be TRBD2 (6 bases). Germline V lookup: CDR1 SGHAT, CDR2 FQNNGV. This CDR3 has 13 amino acids. Trimming pared 5 bases from V and 2 bases from J, leaving 8 bases between. In nucleotides, the CDR3 is TGTGCCAGCAGCCGGGGGACCACAGATACGCAGTATTTT. It translates to CASSRGTTDTQYF.

The chain joins TRBV14 to TRBJ2-1, with D perhaps assigned TRBD1 or TRBD2 (5 bases each). Germline V gene lookup returns CDR1 SGHDN and CDR2 FVKESK. The CDR3 is made up of 14 amino acids. V lost 1 base and J lost 13, with 17 bases in between. The CDR3 protein is CASSQVRASRGQFF. CDR3 DNA sequence: TGTGCCAGCAGCCAAGTAAGGGCGTCGAGGGGACAGTTCTTC.

Comments on this clonotype: Sequence at one end of the junction differs from germline and may be a read error. V and J are TRBV11-2 and TRBJ2-7; TRBD1 might be the D (5 bases). The CDR3 is made up of 15 amino acids. Germline CDR1 and CDR2: SGHAT and FQNNGV. CDR3 residues: CVSNFMTDPDYEQYF. Here the CDR3 DNA reads TGTGTCAGCAACTTCATGACAGATCCAGACTACGAGCAGTACTTC.

Worth noting for this clonotype: A read error may produce the germline difference seen at one junction end. This chain joins TRBV10-3 and TRBJ1-5; D is unclear. CDR3 length: 14 residues. Germline CDR1 is ENHRY and CDR2 is SYGVKD. The CDR3 coding sequence is TGTGCCATCAGTGAGTATGAGGGCGATCAATCCCAGCATTTC. Translation: CAISEYEGDQSQHF.

This clonotype appeared many times. CDR3 sequence reads: CASSPRDRSSYGYTF. The CDR3 nucleotides read TGCGCCAGCAGCCCGCGCGACAGGAGTAGCTATGGCTACACCTTC. The chain joins TRBV5-1 to TRBJ1-2; TRBD1 might be the D (6 bases). Trimming cost V 4 bases and J 4 bases, with 17 bases left between them. The CDR3 covers 15 residues. Germline CDR1 reads SGHRS; CDR2 reads YFSETQ. The full variable domain, completed using reference TRBV5-1 and TRBJ1-2, is KAGVTQTPRYLIKTRGQQVTLSCSPISGHRSVSWYQQTPGQGLQFLFEYFSETQRNKGNFPGRFSGRQFSNSRSEMNVSTLELGDSALYLCASSPRDRSSYGYTFGSGTRLTVV.

The rearrangement uses TRBV11-2 and TRBJ2-5, with 8 positions matching TRBD1. The CDR3 covers 16 residues. CDR1 and CDR2 from the germline V gene are SGHAT and FQNNGV. CDR3 loop: CGSGLTAGGSGETQYF. CDR3 bases: TGTGGTAGCGGCTTAACAGCAGGGGGCTCGGGGGAGACCCAGTACTTC.

Comment on this clonotype: The CDR3 carries no conserved terminal phenylalanine or tryptophan, so it likely arises from a read error. The rearrangement joins TRBV6-5 to TRBJ2-2; perhaps TRBD2 as D (6 bases). CDR3 size: 15 residues. CDR1 is MNHEY and CDR2 is SVGAGI in the germline V gene. V lost 6 bases to trimming and J lost 8 bases, with 19 bases between them. The CDR3 here is CASRGTNGSLGELFL. In DNA, the CDR3 is TGTGCCAGCAGGGGAACTAACGGGAGTCTTGGGGAGCTGTTTTTA.

This chain links TRBV6-1 with TRBJ1-5, with D perhaps TRBD1 (5 bases). This CDR3 is 17 amino acids long. Trimming removed 1 base from V and 1 base from J, with 14 bases in between. Germline V lookup: CDR1 MNHNS, CDR2 SASEGT. Here the CDR3 DNA reads TGTGCCAGCAGTGAAGAAGAGGGGCGCGGAAGCAATCAGCCCCAGCATTTT. Amino acid sequence: CASSEEEGRGSNQPQHF.

Details on this clonotype: A read error may produce the germline difference seen at one junction end. This chain uses TRBV4-1 with TRBJ2-6, with 9 bases lining up with TRBD1. CDR3 size: 20 residues. Germline V gives CDR1 MGHRA, CDR2 YSYEKL. This CDR3 reads CASSQDPVTGGSSGGNLLTF. The CDR3 bases are TGCGCCAGCAGCCAAGATCCCGTGACAGGGGGTTCCTCTGGGGGCAACCTCCTGACTTTC.

The table lists this clonotype with many counts. The chain uses TRBV5-1 and TRBJ2-3, with no clear D. Trimming removed 0 bases at V and 0 bases at J, with 11 bases between. Germline V gene lookup returns CDR1 SGHRS and CDR2 YFSETQ. The length of the CDR3 is 16 residues. The CDR3 region has the DNA TGCGCCAGCAGCTTGGTTGGCGGTACTAGCACAGATACGCAGTATTTT. As protein: CASSLVGGTSTDTQYF.

Notes on this clonotype: A much more abundant neighbour one base away suggests this may be a read error. This chain uses TRBV7-9 with TRBJ2-6; 8 bases agree with TRBD1. Per germline, CDR1 SEHNR and CDR2 FQNEAQ (reference sequence). The CDR3 has 16 amino acids. Trimming took 6 bases from V and 4 from J; bases not matched to a gene: 8. The CDR3 loop is CASRPRTGTGANVLTF. The CDR3 DNA follows: TGTGCCAGCAGACCCAGGACAGGGACCGGGGCCAACGTCCTGACTTTC.